A selection of T cell receptor beta chains follows, all from one sample in a study of blood T cell repertoires in COVID-19. Clones were read by immunoSEQ multiplex PCR, and TCRdb kept only the in-frame ones, dropping some. The table includes some 160,000 clones, 65% to 85% detected once. Input material: peripheral blood. The receptor source for this set is a woman aged 80 or over with acute or convalescent COVID-19. Both conserved end residues are part of each CDR3. The order of the fields is CDR3 length, V gene, D gene, clone size, J gene, CDR3 protein, CDR3 DNA. A D gene is named only where the DNA matches it firmly. The size of a clone is reported for some rows only, either as once, few or many, or as a class for expanded clones.

13,TRBV12-3/TRBV12-4,-,-,TRBJ2-1,CASSLQIYNEQFF,TGTGCCAGCAGTTTACAGATATACAATGAGCAGTTCTTC
12,TRBV25-1,-,few,TRBJ1-2,CASSLQGNGYTF,TGTGCCAGCAGTCTCCAGGGGAATGGCTACACCTTC
14,TRBV5-1,-,-,TRBJ2-7,CASSPLGGSYEQYF,TGCGCCAGCAGCCCACTTGGTGGCTCCTACGAGCAGTACTTC
15,TRBV2,-,-,TRBJ1-6,CASSEEGTKNSPLHF,TGTGCCAGCAGTGAAGAGGGGACAAAGAATTCACCCCTCCACTTT
16,TRBV7-2,TRBD2,-,TRBJ2-5,CASSPPGRLIQETQYF,TGTGCCAGCAGCCCCCCCGGGAGGCTGATTCAAGAGACCCAGTACTTC
14,TRBV11-3,-,-,TRBJ2-3,CASSLDPGENTQYF,TGTGCCAGCAGCTTAGATCCGGGTGAAAATACGCAGTATTTT
14,TRBV2,-,-,TRBJ1-1,CASSKRQLNTEAFF,TGTGCCAGCAGTAAGAGACAGTTGAACACTGAAGCTTTCTTT
15,TRBV6-1,TRBD1,few,TRBJ1-4,CASSEAGTGGEKLFF,TGTGCCAGCAGTGAAGCCGGGACAGGGGGCGAAAAACTGTTTTTT
12,TRBV19,-,once,TRBJ1-5,CASSNRVPPQHF,TGTGCCAGTAGCAACAGGGTCCCGCCCCAGCATTTT
16,TRBV27,-,-,TRBJ2-7,CASSLSGRSIRKEQYF,TGTGCCAGCAGTTTATCGGGCAGATCGATACGAAAGGAGCAGTACTTC
14,TRBV19,-,few,TRBJ1-6,CASSRSQNNSPLHF,TGTGCCAGTAGTAGATCTCAGAATAATTCACCCCTCCACTTT
14,TRBV5-1,TRBD1,-,TRBJ2-1,CASSAGTGGSEQFF,TGCGCCAGCAGCGCCGGGACAGGGGGCAGTGAGCAGTTCTTC
14,TRBV6-5,TRBD1,-,TRBJ2-3,CASSLRQGSDTQYF,TGTGCCAGCAGCTTAAGACAGGGATCGGATACGCAGTATTTT
14,TRBV18,-,-,TRBJ1-1,CASSPALTGGEAFF,TGTGCCAGCTCACCGGCCCTAACGGGCGGGGAAGCTTTCTTT
14,TRBV7-9,-,-,TRBJ2-2,CASIGGTHTGELFF,TGTGCCAGCATCGGCGGGACTCACACCGGGGAGCTGTTTTTT
13,TRBV6-1,-,-,TRBJ1-5,CASSEVQGSAQHF,TGTGCCAGCAGTGAAGTCCAGGGTTCGGCCCAGCATTTT
15,TRBV28,-,few,TRBJ1-5,CASSFGGRGNQPQHF,TGTGCCAGCAGTTTTGGAGGTCGAGGCAATCAGCCCCAGCATTTT
12,TRBV28,-,-,TRBJ1-2,CASGQYSYGYTF,TGTGCCAGTGGACAATACTCCTATGGCTACACCTTC
17,TRBV28,-,-,TRBJ2-3,CASSLSGQLYITDTQYF,TGTGCCAGCAGCCTCTCAGGGCAGCTGTACATCACAGATACGCAGTATTTT
17,TRBV15,TRBD2,-,TRBJ2-3,CATSRTSGGAGTDTQYF,TGTGCCACCAGCAGGACTAGCGGGGGGGCCGGGACAGATACGCAGTATTTT
12,TRBV6-5,-,once,TRBJ1-2,CASSSRTGGYTF,TGTGCCAGCAGCTCACGAACGGGGGGCTACACCTTC
17,TRBV28,TRBD1,few,TRBJ1-5,CASSLGRGQGVNQPQHF,TGTGCCAGCAGTTTAGGAAGGGGACAGGGCGTAAATCAGCCCCAGCATTTT
15,TRBV19,-,-,TRBJ1-5,CASSIWQVQGQPQHF,TGTGCCAGTAGTATTTGGCAGGTCCAAGGTCAGCCCCAGCATTTT
14,TRBV29-1,TRBD2,-,TRBJ2-2,CSARGGAPTGELFF,TGCAGCGCCCGGGGGGGGGCGCCCACCGGGGAGCTGTTTTTT
13,TRBV27,TRBD1,once,TRBJ1-4,CASSSRQGEKLFF,TGTGCCAGCAGTTCCCGACAGGGGGAAAAACTGTTTTTT
14,TRBV2,-,-,TRBJ1-1,CASKVERAATEAFF,TGTGCCAGCAAGGTTGAGAGGGCGGCCACTGAAGCTTTCTTT
17,TRBV27,TRBD2,-,TRBJ2-7,CASSLSWGEGRFYEQYF,TGTGCCAGCAGTTTATCGTGGGGGGAGGGCCGCTTCTACGAGCAGTACTTC
14,TRBV4-1,-,-,TRBJ1-1,CASSLRGRNTEAFF,TGCGCCAGCAGCCTCAGGGGAAGGAACACTGAAGCTTTCTTT
15,TRBV16,TRBD2,-,TRBJ2-3,CASSLSGSGTDTQYF,TGTGCCAGCAGCCTAAGCGGGAGTGGAACAGATACGCAGTATTTT
15,TRBV6-5,-,-,TRBJ1-3,CASSYGGTSGNTIYF,TGTGCCAGCAGTTACGGGGGGACCTCTGGAAACACCATATATTTT
15,TRBV3-1/TRBV3-2,TRBD2,-,TRBJ2-7,CASSHRTSISYEQYF,TGTGCCAGCAGCCATAGGACTAGCATATCCTACGAGCAGTACTTC